Listed here are 10 T cell receptor beta chains from one sample, sequenced in a study of shared clonotypes between healthy human individuals (TCRdb year 2020). Libraries came from the immunoSEQ multiplex PCR assay. TCRdb holds this immuneACCESS table with in-frame rearrangements only. Some clones are missing; in checked studies, unresolved V genes explain under half, and the rest has no known cause. Recorded for this sample are around 2,100,000 clones; over 85% of them occurred a single time. Less than 1.5% of the sample comes from the top ten. CD8 naive samples were CD45RO-negative cells positively selected for CCR7, giving a CD45RA+CCR7+ population that excluded TemRA cells. Sequenced: naive CD8+ T cells sorted from blood. The cell subset or site tag for this specimen amounts to: CD45RA+CCR7+. All receptors come from a young man in good health.

In regard to this clone: This same CDR3 is encoded by further DNA sequences in the sample. The rearrangement joins TRBV10-2 to TRBJ2-7; 7 nucleotides line up with TRBD1. With 8 bases clipped from V and 5 bases from J, the junction kept 3 bases outside the gene matches. The V gene's germline CDR1 is WSHSY and CDR2 SAAADI. The CDR3 is 11 residues long. For the CDR3, the DNA is TGCGCCAGCTCGACAGGGAACGAGCAGTACTTC. It yields the protein CASSTGNEQYF.

This sequence joins TRBV7-9 and TRBJ1-2, with D hard to call. Looked up from germline, CDR1 is SEHNR and CDR2 is FQNEAQ (reference sequence). V lost 5 bases and J 1 base, leaving 14 bases between the germline ends. The CDR3 extends over 15 amino acids. The CDR3 DNA reads as TGTGCCAGCAGCCTATCCGGGAAATTTAACTATGGCTACACCTTC. Its protein product is CASSLSGKFNYGYTF.

The chain uses TRBV4-3 and TRBJ1-4; possible D gene TRBD1, 6 bases. CDR1 and CDR2 from the germline V gene are LGHNA and YSLEER. Trimming removed 4 bases from V and 1 base from J, with 13 bases in between. The CDR3 spans 16 residues. The CDR3 is CASSLRQEETNEKLFF. For the CDR3, the DNA is TGCGCCAGCAGCCTCAGACAGGAGGAAACTAATGAAAAACTGTTTTTT.

This chain uses TRBV27 with TRBJ2-7, with TRBD1 matching over 8 bases. CDR1 and CDR2 (germline): MNHEY, SMNVEV (reference sequence). CDR3 length equals 17 residues. The V segment lost 0 bases and the J segment 3 bases; nucleotides outside the gene matches: 10. Here the CDR3 reads CASSLSGTGALIYEQYF. The CDR3 DNA reads TGTGCCAGCAGTTTATCCGGGACAGGAGCTTTAATCTACGAGCAGTACTTC.

The rearrangement links TRBV9 to TRBJ1-2, with D hard to call. Trimming removed 6 bases from V and 8 bases from J, with 17 bases in between. There are 13 residues in the CDR3. Germline CDR1 and CDR2: SGDLS and YYNGEE. The CDR3 coding sequence is TGTGCCAGCACCTTAAACGGAGGTCGAGGCTACACCTTC. It encodes CASTLNGGRGYTF.

This clone was detected once. The J gene is TRBJ2-4, the V gene TRBV5-1, with 8 bases matching TRBD2. V was pared by 0 bases and J by 4 bases, with 3 bases of the junction left unmatched. The CDR3 totals 15 residues. Germline CDR1 reads SGHRS; CDR2 reads YFSETQ. CDR3 sequence reads: CASSLAGGDKNIQYF. DNA of the CDR3: TGCGCCAGCAGCTTGGCGGGAGGGGATAAAAACATTCAGTACTTC.

The chain carries TRBV2 and TRBJ1-6; D gene unclear. The CDR3 loop spans 11 amino acids. Per the germline V gene, CDR1 is SNHLY and CDR2 is FYNNEI. Trimming pared 1 base from V and 11 bases from J, leaving 3 bases between. The CDR3 is CASSEETPLHF. CDR3 bases: TGTGCCAGCAGTGAAGAGACACCCCTCCACTTT.

The chain has TRBV13 and TRBJ2-5; D perhaps matches TRBD2 (7 bases). The germline V and J ends were trimmed by 6 bases and 7 bases, with 21 bases remaining between them. The CDR3 extends over 15 amino acids. Germline loops: CDR1 PRHDT, CDR2 FYEKMQ (reference sequence). CDR3 bases: TGTGCCAGCAGGTTGAAAGGGGGGGATTTCGGGACCCAGTACTTC. This codes for CASRLKGGDFGTQYF.

CDR3 region: CASSPLPGFGNTIYF. CDR3 DNA sequence: TGTGCCAGCAGTCCCCTTCCAGGGTTTGGAAACACCATATATTTT. This chain joins TRBV6-5 and TRBJ1-3, with D possibly TRBD1 on 5 matching bases. Trimming pared 5 bases from V and 3 bases from J, leaving 14 bases between. Per germline, CDR1 MNHEY and CDR2 SVGAGI. This CDR3 has 15 residues.

The chain uses TRBV18 and TRBJ2-1, with 7 bases aligning to TRBD2. Germline V gives CDR1 KGHSH, CDR2 LQKENI. With 3 bases clipped from V and 2 bases from J, the junction kept 7 bases outside the gene matches. The CDR3 has 16 residues. In DNA, the CDR3 is TGTGCCAGCTCACCTGAAGCGGGACGGCCCTACAATGAGCAGTTCTTC. It specifies CASSPEAGRPYNEQFF.